What follows describes a single TCR beta chain. Its specificity is unknown. Assay used: immunoSEQ multiplex PCR; TCRdb lists only in-frame clones, some missing. The sample includes some 29,000 clones, about 91% of them seen just once. V lost 3 bases to trimming and J lost 8 bases, with 16 bases between them. CDR1 is MNHNS, CDR2 SASEGT, per germline. CDR3 length: 14 residues. The data stem from a study of T cells in localized non-small cell lung cancer. Broader study findings: Maximal T cell clonality occurred in uninvolved adjacent lung, with tumor ranking below it.

This sequence originates from a male donor aged 60 or older with stage I lung adenocarcinoma. Here the sequenced sample was peripheral blood, taken before any cancer treatment. V usage is TRBV6-1 and J usage is TRBJ1-1, with a possible D match to TRBD1 (5 bases). Here the CDR3 reads CASSEVPGIVEAFF. CDR3 bases: TGTGCCAGCAGTGAGGTACCAGGGATAGTCGAAGCTTTCTTT.